The rows below give T cell receptor beta chains drawn from one sample of a study of T cells in Graves' hyperthyroidism and ophthalmopathy. TCRdb processed the multiplex PCR reads anew with MiXCR; each CDR3 protein has one entry. The repertoire holds about 380,000 distinct CDR3 sequences, around 20% seen once, with 35% to 45% in the top ten. The sequenced sample consisted of blood. The source of these receptors is a man younger than 35 with Graves' ophthalmopathy. Both conserved end residues are part of each CDR3. Fields, in order: CDR3 DNA, CDR3 protein, V gene, CDR3 length, clone size, D gene, J gene. D genes are given only for firm matches. Not all rows give a size; the values are once, few, many and, for expanded clones, a class.

TGCGCCGGCAGTGAACCCAGGGACTCCTACGAGCAGTACTTC CAGSEPRDSYEQYF TRBV10-2 14 - - TRBJ2-7
TGCAGTGCCTTTGACAGGGGGCTTGAAGCTTTCTTT CSAFDRGLEAFF TRBV20-1 12 few TRBD1 TRBJ1-1
TGCGCCAGCAGCTGGAGTCGGACAGGGGAAGGTGGAGCCAAAAACATTCAGTACTTC CASSWSRTGEGGAKNIQYF TRBV5-1 19 many TRBD1 TRBJ2-4
TGTGCCAGCAGAACCCAGGGCCTGAACACTGAAGCTTTCTTT CASRTQGLNTEAFF TRBV2 14 many - TRBJ1-1
TGTGCCAGCTCACCACCCCGAGGACAGGGCAATGAGCAGTTCTTC CASSPPRGQGNEQFF TRBV18 15 many TRBD1 TRBJ2-1
TGTGCCAGCAGCCAAAGCGTTCACAGTTTAGCCAAAAACATTCAGTACTTC CASSQSVHSLAKNIQYF TRBV14 17 - - TRBJ2-4
TGTGCCAGCAGGCCAGGGTCTTCGGAGACCCAGTACTTC CASRPGSSETQYF TRBV6-1 13 many - TRBJ2-5
TGTGCCAGCAGCGCTTTTACGGGGGAGCTGTTTTTT CASSAFTGELFF TRBV9 12 few - TRBJ2-2
TGTGCCAGCAGGCCAGGACAGGGACGCGCCTGGGTCGGGGCTCAAGAGACCCAGTACTTC CASRPGQGRAWVGAQETQYF TRBV11-2 20 once TRBD1 TRBJ2-5
TGTGCCAGCAGTGAACTAGCGGGGGCCATAGATACGCAGTATTTT CASSELAGAIDTQYF TRBV6-1 15 - TRBD2 TRBJ2-3
TGTGCCAGCAGCTTAACCGGTGCTGGTGAGCAGTTCTTC CASSLTGAGEQFF TRBV7-3 13 many - TRBJ2-1
TGTGCCAGCAGCTTAGGCGGCGGACCTTTCAACTTC CASSLGGGPFNF TRBV13 12 few - TRBJ2-5
TGTGCCAGCAGTAAACTAGCGGGGGGCCACAATGAGCAGTTCTTC CASSKLAGGHNEQFF TRBV6-2/TRBV6-3 15 many TRBD2 TRBJ2-1
TGTGCCAGCAGTCGCAGGCCCGGGGAGCTGTTTTTT CASSRRPGELFF TRBV7-9 12 - - TRBJ2-2
TGTGCCAGCAGCCAAGTGGGGACAGTGGGCTCCTACGAGCAGTACTTC CASSQVGTVGSYEQYF TRBV2 16 few TRBD1 TRBJ2-7
TGCGCCAGCAGCTTGGCAAGCACCACTGAAGCTTTCTTT CASSLASTTEAFF TRBV5-1 13 many - TRBJ1-1
TGCGCCAGCAGCTTGGTCCGAGACACGACCCCGAACACCGGGGAGCTGTTTTTT CASSLVRDTTPNTGELFF TRBV5-1 18 - - TRBJ2-2
TGTGCCAGCAGCTTAGCCACAGGAGTAAGCAATCAGCCCCAGCATTTT CASSLATGVSNQPQHF TRBV11-2 16 many - TRBJ1-5
TGCAGTGCTAGAGATCACAGGGGAAAGCAGTTCTTC CSARDHRGKQFF TRBV20-1 12 many TRBD1 TRBJ2-1
TGCGCCAGCAGCCAAGATGCAGGGGCGGTAGGTGGCTACACCTTC CASSQDAGAVGGYTF TRBV4-1 15 - - TRBJ1-2
TGTGCCAACTCAGACAGTATGAACACTGAAGCTTTCTTT CANSDSMNTEAFF TRBV18 13 many - TRBJ1-1
TGCAGTGCTAGTGTGTTACCACTGAACACTGAAGCTTTCTTT CSASVLPLNTEAFF TRBV20-1 14 - - TRBJ1-1
TGTGCCAGCACCGAGAGGATTTCAGGGAACACTGAAGCTTTCTTT CASTERISGNTEAFF TRBV6-1 15 few - TRBJ1-1
TGTGCCAGCACCCCCTATGGGGGACACAATGAGCAGTTCTTC CASTPYGGHNEQFF TRBV12-3/TRBV12-4 14 few - TRBJ2-1
TGTGCCAGCAGCGCTGACACTTATAATTCACCCCTCCACTTT CASSADTYNSPLHF TRBV7-9 14 few - TRBJ1-6
TGTGCCACCAGCGCAGAGAAGTATCAGCCCCAGCATTTT CATSAEKYQPQHF TRBV15 13 few - TRBJ1-5
TGTGCCAGCAGTTCTCTACAGGGGTTTAACACTGAAGCTTTCTTT CASSSLQGFNTEAFF TRBV12-3/TRBV12-4 15 many TRBD1 TRBJ1-1
TGTGCCAGCAGTTACCGGACAGGGCAATTCTACGAGCAGTACTTC CASSYRTGQFYEQYF TRBV6-5 15 - TRBD1 TRBJ2-7
TGTGCCAGCAGCCCAGCTAGCGGGGGTAAATACAATGAGCAGTTCTTC CASSPASGGKYNEQFF TRBV7-2 16 few TRBD2 TRBJ2-1
TGTGCCAGCAGTGAAGACAGCTACAATCAGCCCCAGCATTTT CASSEDSYNQPQHF TRBV2 14 - - TRBJ1-5
TGCAGTGCTAGAGAACCCAGGGCAGGGGAAGCTTTCTTT CSAREPRAGEAFF TRBV20-1 13 few - TRBJ1-1
TGTGCCATCAATGAGTCTGGGGAGGGAGGGTCCTACGAGCAGTACTTC CAINESGEGGSYEQYF TRBV10-3 16 - TRBD2 TRBJ2-7
TGTGCCAGCAGCTTCGCGGACTCGAGGGCAGATACGCAGTATTTT CASSFADSRADTQYF TRBV5-4 15 few - TRBJ2-3
TGTGCCAGCAGTGGGGGGACCGGGACAGGGCTGAATTCACCCCTCCACTTT CASSGGTGTGLNSPLHF TRBV6-1 17 many TRBD1 TRBJ1-6
TGTGCCAGCACTGGAGGGGGGGTAAACACTGAAGCTTTCTTT CASTGGGVNTEAFF TRBV6-2/TRBV6-3 14 - - TRBJ1-1
TGTGCCAGCATCGAGACTGGGAACACTGAAGCTTTCTTT CASIETGNTEAFF TRBV7-8 13 many - TRBJ1-1
TGTGCCAGCAGTGGCATACGGCGCGGCTACACCTTC CASSGIRRGYTF TRBV2 12 many - TRBJ1-2
TGTGCCAGCAGTGGGACAGGGAGGACAGATACGCAGTATTTT CASSGTGRTDTQYF TRBV2 14 many TRBD1 TRBJ2-3
TGTGCCAGCAGTGAAGCTGGGCAGGCGGGCAGCTACGAGCAGTACTTC CASSEAGQAGSYEQYF TRBV6-1 16 many - TRBJ2-7
TGTGCTGTAGCTAATGGGGCCAACGTCCTGACTTTC CAVANGANVLTF TRBV12-3/TRBV12-4 12 few - TRBJ2-6
TGTGCCAGCTCATCTTACACGGCCTACGAGCAGTACTTC CASSSYTAYEQYF TRBV18 13 many - TRBJ2-7
TGTGCCAGCAGTTCCTCCGGGACAGTCTCCTACGAGCAGTACTTC CASSSSGTVSYEQYF TRBV6-1 15 many TRBD1 TRBJ2-7
TGCGCCAGCAGCTTGGGATGGGAAACTGAAGCTTTCTTT CASSLGWETEAFF TRBV5-1 13 many - TRBJ1-1
TGTGCCAGCAGTTACAAGTCGACAGGGACTAAACCAGCTTTCTTT CASSYKSTGTKPAFF TRBV6-6 15 many TRBD1 TRBJ1-1
TGTGCCAGCAGTCGCCCCGGGACAGCCTATTCGGCCCTCCACTTT CASSRPGTAYSALHF TRBV28 15 - TRBD1 TRBJ1-6
TGTGCCACCAGTGATCCCCTCCAAGAGACCCGGTACTTC CATSDPLQETRYF TRBV24-1 13 - - TRBJ2-5
TGCGCCAGCAGCCGACTGGGAATAGGTGCCTACGAGCAGTACTTC CASSRLGIGAYEQYF TRBV4-1 15 few - TRBJ2-7
TGTGCCAGCAGCTGGGGAGGGGAGACCCAGTACTTC CASSWGGETQYF TRBV7-9 12 many TRBD2 TRBJ2-5
TGTGCCACCAGCCGCGGACAGGTGGCATATGGCTACACCTTC CATSRGQVAYGYTF TRBV15 14 - TRBD1 TRBJ1-2
TGTGCCAGCAGTTTCATCGGGACTAGCGGGGATACGAACACCGGGGAGCTGTTTTTT CASSFIGTSGDTNTGELFF TRBV12-3/TRBV12-4 19 many TRBD2 TRBJ2-2
TGTGCCAGCAGCCAGGGGACTAGCGCATTCCGCGATGAGCAGTTCTTC CASSQGTSAFRDEQFF TRBV7-3 16 many TRBD2 TRBJ2-1
TGTGCCAGCAGTGCGTCCGGGACAGGGTCCTACGAGCAGTACTTC CASSASGTGSYEQYF TRBV28 15 few TRBD1 TRBJ2-7
TGTGCCAGCACCTCCCGGGACAGGGCCGGGGAGCCCCAGCATTTT CASTSRDRAGEPQHF TRBV12-3/TRBV12-4 15 few TRBD1 TRBJ1-5
TGTGCCAGCAGTTCCTCACTCTCTGGAAACACCATATATTTT CASSSSLSGNTIYF TRBV27 14 - - TRBJ1-3